This TCR beta chain was captured in a study of blood T cells in healthy people across ages. Study-level findings and limits: TCR beta diversity tracked closely with naive T cell percentage.

The germline CDR1 and CDR2 sequences are MNHEY and SMNVEV (reference sequence). Trimming at V came to 1 base and at J to 11 bases, leaving 7 bases not matched to a gene. The CDR3 sequence is 13 residues long. Points on this clonotype: Its target is unknown. This may stem from a read error, because a much larger clone lies one nucleotide away.

A second roughly 6 to 11 cycle PCR used barcoded and J-beta primers. Using its own MiXCR run on the 5' RACE reads, TCRdb lists one record per CDR3 protein. Of 650,000 to 1,000,000 distinct CDR3 sequences listed, 35% to 40% were seen once; the top ten hold 13%. The chain recombines TRBV27 with TRBJ2-5; 7 nucleotides agree with TRBD2. Sequencing used blood. This TCR was recovered from a man aged 18 to 30 in good health. CDR3 DNA: TGTGCCAGCAGTTTATTGTGGGAGGGAGAGCAGTACTTC. Its protein product is CASSLLWEGEQYF.